This T cell receptor (beta chain) derives from a study of blood T cell repertoires in COVID-19. This CDR3 region has 15 residues. Unmatched junction bases numbered 5, after V lost 1 base and J lost 5 bases. CDR1 is SGHAT, CDR2 FQNNGV, per germline. Per the original methods: It was from reference gene primer amplification that nucleated cell counts were estimated. Sequenced by immunoSEQ multiplex PCR; TCRdb stores in-frame clones only, minus some. V and J calls and clone size follow that table, whereas D and trimming were derived from the DNA. This sample carries 30,000 to 35,000 clones, 82% of them seen once, and the ten largest clones take about 42%.

Sequencing used peripheral blood. The TCR originated in a man of 80 years or more with active or convalescent COVID-19. The rearrangement links TRBV11-2 to TRBJ2-1; TRBD1 agrees at 7 bases. CDR3 residues: CASSLGGTGDNEQFF. CDR3 bases: TGTGCCAGCAGCTTAGGGGGTACAGGGGACAATGAGCAGTTCTTC.